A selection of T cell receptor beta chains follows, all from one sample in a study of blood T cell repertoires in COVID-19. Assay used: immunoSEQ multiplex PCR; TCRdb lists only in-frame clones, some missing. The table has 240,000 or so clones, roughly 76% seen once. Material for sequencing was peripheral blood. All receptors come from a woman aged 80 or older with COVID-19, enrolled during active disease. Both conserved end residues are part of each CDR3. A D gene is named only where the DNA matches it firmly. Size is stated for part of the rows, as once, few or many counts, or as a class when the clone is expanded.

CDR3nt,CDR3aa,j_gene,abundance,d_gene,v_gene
TGTGCTAGTGGTTTAGACACCCACACTGAAGCTTTCTTT,CASGLDTHTEAFF,TRBJ1-1,.,.,TRBV12-5
TGTGCCAGCAGTTTATCAGAGGGGGCTAAGGGCTACACCTTC,CASSLSEGAKGYTF,TRBJ1-2,.,TRBD1,TRBV27
TGTGCCAGCAGCCCTCTAGGAGAGACCCAGTACTTC,CASSPLGETQYF,TRBJ2-5,once,.,TRBV27
TGTGCCAGCAGCCCTCAGAGGGCAGCCTCCTACGAGCAGTACTTC,CASSPQRAASYEQYF,TRBJ2-7,.,.,TRBV7-9
TGTGCCAGCAGGGACAGGGGTACAACTGAAGCTTTCTTT,CASRDRGTTEAFF,TRBJ1-1,.,TRBD1,TRBV25-1
TGTGCCAGTAGTATAGACTCGACGGGGTCGGCTAATGAAAAACTGTTTTTT,CASSIDSTGSANEKLFF,TRBJ1-4,once,.,TRBV19
TGTGCCTGGAACTCGAAAGGGGTTGCTGGAAACACCATATATTTT,CAWNSKGVAGNTIYF,TRBJ1-3,few,.,TRBV30
TGTGCCAGCAGCCTGCCGGGAGGCTACCAAGAGACCCAGTACTTC,CASSLPGGYQETQYF,TRBJ2-5,few,TRBD2,TRBV7-9
TGTGCCAGCAGGAGGGGAGGGGGCCAAGAGACCCAGTACTTC,CASRRGGGQETQYF,TRBJ2-5,.,.,TRBV2
TGCGCCAGCAGCCAGGTAGAGTCTAAGCAAGAGACCCAGTACTTC,CASSQVESKQETQYF,TRBJ2-5,.,.,TRBV5-1
TGTGCCAGCTCACCGGGGACAGACGAAGCTTTCTTT,CASSPGTDEAFF,TRBJ1-1,once,TRBD1,TRBV18
TGTGCCAGCGTTCAGGGAGGTGGCTACACCTTC,CASVQGGGYTF,TRBJ1-2,.,.,TRBV2
TGCGCCAGCGATAAAGTGACAGGAGCCTATGGCTACACCTTC,CASDKVTGAYGYTF,TRBJ1-2,few,.,TRBV5-1
TGTGCCAGCTCACCCCTGGGGGCAGAAGAGACCCAGTACTTC,CASSPLGAEETQYF,TRBJ2-5,.,.,TRBV18
TGTGCCAGCACGGTCCGGGGGTTAGGATTTAATGAGCAGTTCTTC,CASTVRGLGFNEQFF,TRBJ2-1,.,.,TRBV28
TGTGCCAGCCAACCAGGGACAGCAAACAATGAGCAGTTCTTC,CASQPGTANNEQFF,TRBJ2-1,.,TRBD1,TRBV6-6
TGTGCCTGGTGGAGGGGCACCGGGGAGCTGTTTTTT,CAWWRGTGELFF,TRBJ2-2,.,.,TRBV30
TGTGCCAGCAGCCGTTCAGGGTGGACTGAAGCTTTCTTT,CASSRSGWTEAFF,TRBJ1-1,.,.,TRBV3-1/TRBV3-2